The next 16 T cell receptor beta chains were all read from a single sample in a study of CD8+CD57+ T cells in acquired aplastic anemia. Genomic DNA, the template, was used for profiling of the TCR beta VDJ and CDR3. MiXCR was run by TCRdb on the reads, yielding one entry per CDR3 protein. The profile shows a few hundred thousand distinct CDR3 sequences, around 68% of them singletons. The sequenced sample consisted of sorted CD4+, CD8+, or CD8+CD57+ T cells (not recorded which) from PBMCs. Source of these receptors: a human donor in good health, serving as a control.

This clonotype was seen many times. The chain carries TRBV11-2 and TRBJ2-3; D remains unclear. Trimming took 3 bases from V and 5 from J, leaving 3 bases between them. Germline V CDR1 and CDR2: SGHAT, FQNNGV. This CDR3 region has 11 residues. DNA of the CDR3: TGTGCCAGCAGCTTCCAAGATACGCAGTATTTT. Translated: CASSFQDTQYF.

The chain employs TRBV7-3 and TRBJ2-3, with D unresolved. CDR3 length: 13 amino acids. Germline V gene lookup returns CDR1 SGHTA and CDR2 FQGTGA. V lost 7 bases, J lost 6 bases, and 14 bases lay in between. CDR3 sequence: CASTLYVADTQYF. For the CDR3, the DNA is TGTGCCAGCACCCTTTATGTCGCGGATACGCAGTATTTT.

The gene calls are TRBV20-1 and TRBJ1-1; weak D call: TRBD1 (5 bases). Germline-derived CDR1 and CDR2 are DFQATT and SNEGSKA (reference sequence). The CDR3 has 15 amino acids. V lost 6 bases and J lost 4, with 21 bases in between. CDR3 nucleotides: TGCAGTGCATCGCAGGGAACTGGAAACAGCACTGAAGCTTTCTTT. Translated, it gives CSASQGTGNSTEAFF.

Ten or more counts support this clonotype. The V call is TRBV5-1, the J call TRBJ2-1; D tentatively reads TRBD1 or TRBD2 (5 bases each). The CDR3 totals 15 residues. Germline CDR1 SGHRS, CDR2 YFSETQ. The V and J ends lost 1 base and 2 bases respectively, with 10 bases between them. CDR3 coding DNA: TGCGCCAGCAGCTTGAAAGGGGAGCCCTACAATGAGCAGTTCTTC. It encodes CASSLKGEPYNEQFF.

Comments on this clonotype: The junction differs from germline at one of its ends, possibly a read error. V gene TRBV18 combines with J gene TRBJ1-5; 10 positions match TRBD1. The CDR3 length is 13 residues. Germline V gives CDR1 KGHSH, CDR2 LQKENI. CDR3 sequence (DNA): TGTGCCAGCTCAACCGGGACAGGGGCCCCTCAGCGTTTT. As protein: CASSTGTGAPQRF.

As regards this clonotype: The CDR3 ends on some other residue instead of the conserved phenylalanine or tryptophan, so this is likely a read error. No DNA is shown, since the ends of the CDR3 on it are uncertain; the CDR3 is the one TCRdb lists. The V gene is TRBV7-6, the J gene TRBJ2-5; the table's D call, TRBD1, has no DNA check behind it. Germline lookup yields CDR1 SGHVS and CDR2 FNYEAQ. 13 amino acids form the CDR3, both terminal residues included. CDR3 in amino acids: CASSLRATGNKDD.

This clonotype was seen a few times. This chain links TRBV24-1 with TRBJ2-7, with TRBD1 matching 7 bases. Trimming at V came to 7 bases and at J to 2 bases, leaving 4 bases not matched to a gene. The CDR3 spans 13 residues. The germline gives CDR1 KGHDR, CDR2 SFDVKD. The CDR3: CATSGQVTYEQYF. CDR3 DNA sequence: TGTGCCACCAGCGGACAGGTCACCTACGAGCAGTACTTC.

The chain uses TRBV7-2 and TRBJ1-6; possibly TRBD1 for D (6 bases). Germline values: CDR1 SGHTA, CDR2 FQGNSA. The CDR3 totals 14 residues. The V end lost 4 bases, the J end lost 19 bases, and 23 bases lay between the germline ends. This chain's CDR3 is CASSSAGTKTYLHF. In DNA, the CDR3 is TGTGCCAGCAGCTCAGCCGGGACAAAGACCTACCTGCACTTT.

This clonotype was recorded many times. The chain carries TRBV7-6 and TRBJ1-2; 8 bases align to TRBD1. CDR1 and CDR2 from the germline V gene are SGHVS and FNYEAQ. Trimming took 5 bases from V and 5 from J; bases not matched to a gene: 10. CDR3 length: 15 amino acids. The CDR3 sequence: CASSVAPGQEYGYTF. For the CDR3, the DNA is TGTGCCAGCAGCGTCGCCCCGGGACAGGAATATGGCTACACCTTC.

This chain links TRBV7-3 with TRBJ2-5; D is possibly TRBD1 or TRBD2 (7 bases each). This CDR3 has 15 residues. CDR1 is SGHTA, CDR2 FQGTGA, per germline. Trimming took 4 bases from V and 11 from J, leaving 23 bases between them. The CDR3 sequence is CASSSGEGARATQYF. CDR3 bases: TGTGCCAGCAGCTCCGGGGAGGGGGCAAGGGCGACTCAGTACTTC. The variable domain in full, with the rest retrieved from reference TRBV7-3 and TRBJ2-5, is GAGVSQTPSNKVTEKGKYVELRCDPISGHTALYWYRQSLGQGPEFLIYFQGTGAADDSGLPNDRFFAVRPEGSVSTLKIQRTERGDSAVYLCASSSGEGARATQYFGPGTRLLVL.

The chain joins TRBV10-2 to TRBJ1-1; D ambiguous. The CDR3 spans 14 residues. CDR1 is WSHSY and CDR2 is SAAADI in the germline V gene. Trimming took off 7 bases at V and 1 base at J, with 13 bases between the two ends. CDR3 bases: TGCGCCAGCATTGTCGACGGTAGGAACACTGAAGCTTTCTTT. This codes for CASIVDGRNTEAFF.

CDR3 residues: CAISEASRAYEQYF. The CDR3 DNA reads as TGTGCCATCAGTGAGGCGTCCAGGGCCTACGAGCAGTACTTC. The chain combines TRBV10-3 with TRBJ2-7; a possible D gene is TRBD1 (5 bases). Germline V gene lookup returns CDR1 ENHRY and CDR2 SYGVKD. V lost 2 bases, J lost 2 bases, and 10 bases lay in between. The CDR3 is 14 residues long.

Comment on this clonotype: The conserved phenylalanine or tryptophan normally closing the CDR3 is absent here, so this likely arose from a read error. Because the CDR3's place on the DNA is in doubt, the DNA is left out and the CDR3 is given as listed by TCRdb. The chain is built from TRBV7-9 and TRBJ1-5; TRBD1 reflects the table's D call only, with no check against the DNA. Germline V gene data show CDR1 as SEHNR and CDR2 as FQNEAQ (reference sequence). The CDR3 adds up to 13 amino acids, both ends counted. The CDR3: CASGSGGRSPQHL.

The genes are TRBV20-1 and TRBJ2-3; TRBD2 aligns across 11 bases. Germline V gene data show CDR1 as DFQATT and CDR2 as SNEGSKA (reference sequence). Trimming took 6 bases from V and 4 from J; bases not matched to a gene: 6. CDR3 size: 14 residues. CDR3 region: CSAISGGGPDTQYF. The CDR3 bases are TGCAGTGCCATTAGCGGGGGGGGGCCAGATACGCAGTATTTT.

This clonotype was recorded only once. The chain uses TRBV20-1 and TRBJ1-2; D is undetermined. CDR1 is DFQATT, CDR2 SNEGSKA, per germline (reference sequence). This CDR3 region has 14 residues. Trimming pared 6 bases from V and 4 bases from J, leaving 18 bases between. CDR3: CSAPTASHPYGYTF. CDR3 nucleotide sequence: TGCAGTGCCCCGACCGCCAGCCACCCCTATGGCTACACCTTC.

Worth noting for this clonotype: One junction end does not reproduce the germline sequence, and a read error may be involved. The genes are TRBV9 and TRBJ1-2; D gene uncertain. The CDR3 contains 13 residues. Per germline, CDR1 SGDLS and CDR2 YYNGEE. CDR3 loop: CASSLLANTDTQF. The CDR3 DNA is TGTGCCAGCAGCTTACTTGCCAACACAGATACGCAGTTC.